These T cell receptor beta chains were read from a single sample in a study of blood T cell repertoires in COVID-19. The protocol was immunoSEQ multiplex PCR, while the TCRdb copy is restricted to in-frame clones and leaves out a portion. The table lists hundreds of thousands of clones, around 89% of them singletons. What was sequenced was peripheral blood. The receptor source for this set is a woman in her twenties or thirties with acute or convalescent COVID-19. Each CDR3 is given with its conserved first and last residue. A D gene is named only where the DNA matches it firmly. Some rows mark clone size as missing; the rest say once, few, many or name a class of expanded clone.

j_gene: TRBJ1-1; v_gene: TRBV6-6; d_gene: TRBD1; abundance: NA; CDR3aa: CASSYTTGRNTEAFF; CDR3nt: TGTGCCAGCAGTTACACGACAGGGAGGAACACTGAAGCTTTCTTT
j_gene: TRBJ2-5; v_gene: TRBV27; d_gene: TRBD1; abundance: NA; CDR3aa: CASRPRTGVWETQYF; CDR3nt: TGTGCCAGCAGACCAAGGACAGGGGTTTGGGAGACCCAGTACTTC
j_gene: TRBJ1-6; v_gene: TRBV3-1/TRBV3-2; d_gene: NA; abundance: few; CDR3aa: CASSPPGSEGVNSPLHF; CDR3nt: TGTGCCAGCAGCCCCCCCGGCTCTGAGGGGGTTAATTCACCCCTCCACTTT
j_gene: TRBJ1-1; v_gene: TRBV28; d_gene: NA; abundance: NA; CDR3aa: CAGGQPNTEAFF; CDR3nt: TGTGCCGGAGGACAGCCGAACACTGAAGCTTTCTTT
j_gene: TRBJ2-7; v_gene: TRBV5-5; d_gene: TRBD2; abundance: NA; CDR3aa: CASSLAGGPYEQYF; CDR3nt: TGTGCCAGCAGCTTGGCGGGGGGGCCTTACGAGCAGTACTTC
j_gene: TRBJ1-1; v_gene: TRBV2; d_gene: NA; abundance: NA; CDR3aa: CAIRGVNTEAFF; CDR3nt: TGTGCCATCAGGGGCGTGAACACTGAAGCTTTCTTT
j_gene: TRBJ2-7; v_gene: TRBV2; d_gene: TRBD1; abundance: NA; CDR3aa: CANSDRDPYEQYF; CDR3nt: TGTGCCAACTCAGACAGGGACCCCTACGAGCAGTACTTC
j_gene: TRBJ2-2; v_gene: TRBV29-1; d_gene: TRBD2; abundance: NA; CDR3aa: CSVYGGISGELFF; CDR3nt: TGCAGCGTTTACGGGGGGATCTCCGGGGAGCTGTTTTTT
j_gene: TRBJ2-3; v_gene: TRBV15; d_gene: NA; abundance: NA; CDR3aa: CATSRDNRAADTQYF; CDR3nt: TGTGCCACCAGCAGAGATAACAGGGCTGCAGATACGCAGTATTTT
j_gene: TRBJ1-5; v_gene: TRBV27; d_gene: NA; abundance: NA; CDR3aa: CASSFGTGQPQHF; CDR3nt: TGTGCCAGCAGTTTCGGTACAGGCCAGCCCCAGCATTTT
j_gene: TRBJ2-3; v_gene: TRBV5-4; d_gene: TRBD2; abundance: NA; CDR3aa: CASSLDAGGSTDTQYF; CDR3nt: TGTGCCAGCAGCTTGGACGCGGGGGGGAGCACAGATACGCAGTATTTT
j_gene: TRBJ1-1; v_gene: TRBV11-3; d_gene: NA; abundance: NA; CDR3aa: CASSFDGQTEAFF; CDR3nt: TGTGCCAGCAGCTTCGACGGACAGACCGAAGCTTTCTTT
j_gene: TRBJ1-2; v_gene: TRBV10-2; d_gene: NA; abundance: NA; CDR3aa: CASSLDGGTNYGYTF; CDR3nt: TGCGCCAGCAGTCTTGATGGGGGCACAAACTATGGCTACACCTTC
j_gene: TRBJ2-3; v_gene: TRBV18; d_gene: TRBD1; abundance: NA; CDR3aa: CASSLGQGEADTQYF; CDR3nt: TGTGCCAGCTCTCTTGGACAGGGGGAAGCAGATACGCAGTATTTT
j_gene: TRBJ2-1; v_gene: TRBV2; d_gene: TRBD1; abundance: NA; CDR3aa: CASGDRLFWDEQFF; CDR3nt: TGTGCCAGCGGGGACAGACTTTTTTGGGATGAGCAGTTCTTC
j_gene: TRBJ2-3; v_gene: TRBV2; d_gene: TRBD2; abundance: NA; CDR3aa: CAIGQRGGSTDTQYF; CDR3nt: TGTGCCATCGGGCAGCGGGGGGGGAGCACAGATACGCAGTATTTT
j_gene: TRBJ2-7; v_gene: TRBV4-1; d_gene: TRBD2; abundance: once; CDR3aa: CASSQVSGGLSSYEQYF; CDR3nt: TGCGCCAGCAGCCAAGTAAGCGGGGGGCTTTCCTCCTACGAGCAGTACTTC
j_gene: TRBJ2-3; v_gene: TRBV2; d_gene: NA; abundance: NA; CDR3aa: CASSGLVLVETDTQYF; CDR3nt: TGTGCCAGCAGTGGACTAGTCCTAGTCGAAACAGATACGCAGTATTTT
j_gene: TRBJ2-3; v_gene: TRBV27; d_gene: NA; abundance: NA; CDR3aa: CASSSPRQKGADTQYF; CDR3nt: TGTGCCAGCAGTTCCCCTCGACAGAAAGGGGCAGATACGCAGTATTTT
j_gene: TRBJ2-1; v_gene: TRBV5-1; d_gene: NA; abundance: NA; CDR3aa: CASRPGGRDEQFF; CDR3nt: TGCGCCAGCAGACCCGGGGGACGGGATGAGCAGTTCTTC
j_gene: TRBJ2-1; v_gene: TRBV7-3; d_gene: TRBD1; abundance: NA; CDR3aa: CASSPSHRGNEQFF; CDR3nt: TGTGCCAGCAGCCCAAGCCACAGGGGGAATGAGCAGTTCTTC
j_gene: TRBJ2-3; v_gene: TRBV21-1; d_gene: NA; abundance: NA; CDR3aa: CARGPGLATTSTDTQYF; CDR3nt: TGTGCCAGGGGGCCGGGACTAGCGACCACTAGCACAGATACGCAGTATTTT